This paragraph reports one TCR beta chain. No antigen is known for it. This sample stems from a study of T cells after yellow fever vaccination. CDR3 size: 17 residues. V lost 1 base to trimming and J lost 2 bases, with 12 bases between them. The germline V gene encodes CDR1 SGHTA and CDR2 FQGNSA. General observations from the study: From the bulk population, abundant clonotypes could contaminate and appear within FACS-sorted repertoires. The secondary response was weaker, and its peak arrived faster, on day 5 versus 15.

A universal primer site and UMIs were added as TCR cDNA was made by 5'RACE template switching. MiXCR, run by TCRdb on the 5' RACE reads, gives a single entry per CDR3 protein. Here the sample spans over 250,000 distinct CDR3 sequences, 4.1% being singletons. V usage is TRBV7-2 and J usage is TRBJ2-6, with D possibly being TRBD1 or TRBD2 (5 bases each). The sequence came from a man aged 18 to 29 who received the YFV17D yellow fever vaccine. This specimen was PBMCs, taken 5 days after the yellow fever booster vaccination. CDR3 sequence reads: CASSLGVLGAGANVLTF. CDR3 nucleotides: TGTGCCAGCAGCTTAGGGGTACTGGGGGCTGGGGCCAACGTCCTGACTTTC.